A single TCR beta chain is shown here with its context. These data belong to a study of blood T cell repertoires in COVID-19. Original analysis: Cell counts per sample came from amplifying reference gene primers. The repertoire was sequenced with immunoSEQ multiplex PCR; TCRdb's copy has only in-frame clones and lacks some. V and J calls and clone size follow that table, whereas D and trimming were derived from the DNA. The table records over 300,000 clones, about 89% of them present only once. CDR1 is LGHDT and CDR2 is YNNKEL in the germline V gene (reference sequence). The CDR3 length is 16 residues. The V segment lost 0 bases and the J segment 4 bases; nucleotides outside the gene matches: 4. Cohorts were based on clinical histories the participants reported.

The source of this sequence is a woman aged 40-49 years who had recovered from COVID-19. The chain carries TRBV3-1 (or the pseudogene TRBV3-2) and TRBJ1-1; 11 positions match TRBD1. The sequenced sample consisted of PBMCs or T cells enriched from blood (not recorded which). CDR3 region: CASSQEGTGGSTEAFF. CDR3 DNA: TGTGCCAGCAGCCAAGAGGGGACAGGGGGTTCCACTGAAGCTTTCTTT.